The following is a T cell receptor (beta chain) sequence with its context. Its matching antigen is unknown. RNA transcripts gave rise to amplified TCR beta CDR3 regions. First-round RT-PCR with HTBI primers amplified the TCR CDR3 region. TCRdb called the multiplex PCR reads again in MiXCR, with one record for every CDR3 protein. This sample has hundreds of thousands of distinct CDR3 sequences, with 15% to 20% found just once. The data originate from a study of T cells in Graves' hyperthyroidism and ophthalmopathy. General study findings and limits: Most thyroid clonotypes expanded above 0.001 were also detected in blood.

Hyperthyroidism patients were newly diagnosed, had disease duration under 2 months, and were aged 18 to 65 years. Trimming removed 8 bases at V and 5 bases at J, with 28 bases between. CDR1 and CDR2 (germline): MDHEN, SYDVKM. The length of the CDR3 is 18 residues. The J gene is TRBJ2-1, the V gene TRBV28, with D possibly TRBD2 on 5 matching bases. This TCR was recovered from a woman in her twenties or thirties with Graves' hyperthyroidism. The sample consisted of blood. The CDR3 loop is CASSPLASILGSDNEQFF. Written as DNA, the CDR3 is TGTGCCAGCTCACCGTTGGCTAGCATTTTAGGGAGCGACAATGAGCAGTTCTTC.